This T cell receptor (beta chain) is from a study of OX40 agonist ivuxolimab in advanced cancers. Turning to the study itself: Patients were treated with ivuxolimab, an agonistic anti-OX40 (CD134) antibody.

Samples of blood were obtained at baseline, on cycle 4 day 1, and on cycle 7 day 1. The table came from immunoSEQ multiplex PCR; TCRdb's copy has only in-frame clones and leaves some out. Among approximately 80,000 clones listed, 90% were seen once. On this clone itself: The antigen remains unidentified.

Study-wide findings and caveats: Among the lowest levels of clonal expansion were found in partial responders at 0.1-3.0 mg/kg. CD8+ T cells (on average) carried more expanded clones than CD4+ T cells.

This receptor was taken from an adult with an advanced solid tumor such as melanoma, head and neck, liver or kidney cancer. Source: CD4+ or CD8+ T cells sorted from blood, taken in a trial of the OX40 agonist ivuxolimab.

CDR3 coding DNA: TGTGCCAGCAGTGGAGACAGGGGCACTGAAGCTTTCTTT. Translating gives CASSGDRGTEAFF. The chain recombines TRBV2 with TRBJ1-1; 8 bases are a match to TRBD1. The V gene's germline CDR1 is SNHLY and CDR2 FYNNEI. The CDR3 has 13 amino acids. J gave up 4 bases and V 4 bases, and 2 bases lay outside the gene matches.